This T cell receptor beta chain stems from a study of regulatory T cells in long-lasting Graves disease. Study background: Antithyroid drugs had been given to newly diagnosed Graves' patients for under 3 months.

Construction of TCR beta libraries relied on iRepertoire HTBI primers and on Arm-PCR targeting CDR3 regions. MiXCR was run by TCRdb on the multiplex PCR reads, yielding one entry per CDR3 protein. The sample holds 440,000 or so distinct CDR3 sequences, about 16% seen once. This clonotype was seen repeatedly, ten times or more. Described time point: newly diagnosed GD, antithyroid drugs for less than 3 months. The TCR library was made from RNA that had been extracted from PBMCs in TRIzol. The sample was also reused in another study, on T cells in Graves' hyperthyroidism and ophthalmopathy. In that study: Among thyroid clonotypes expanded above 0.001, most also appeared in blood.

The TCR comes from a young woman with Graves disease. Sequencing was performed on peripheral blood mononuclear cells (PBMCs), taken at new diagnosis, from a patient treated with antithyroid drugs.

CDR3 nucleotides: TGTGCCAGCAGCCCCGGACTAGCGGGGTTACTCGCGAACACCGGGGAGCTGTTTTTT. Translated, it gives CASSPGLAGLLANTGELFF. The V gene is TRBV3-1, the J gene TRBJ2-2; 12 positions agree with TRBD2. Germline-derived CDR1 and CDR2 are LGHDT and YNNKEL (reference sequence). The ends lost 4 bases at V and 0 bases at J; junction bases unmatched: 9. This CDR3 spans 19 amino acids. The variable domain in full, completed from reference TRBV3-1 and TRBJ2-2, reads DTAVSQTPKYLVTQMGNDKSIKCEQNLGHDTMYWYKQDSKKFLKIMFSYNNKELIINETVPNRFSPKSPDKAHLNLHINSLELGDSAVYFCASSPGLAGLLANTGELFFGEGSRLTVL.